The 24 T cell receptor beta chains below come from one sample, sequenced in a study of cytomegalovirus exposure and HLA in healthy donors. PCR employed 60 Vbeta and 13 Jbeta primers. TCRdb's table, derived via immunoSEQ multiplex PCR, lists solely in-frame clones and lacks some. The profile shows some 170,000 clones, about four fifths of them singletons. Material: PBMCs. The source of these receptors is a female donor in good health and CMV-seronegative.

This chain joins TRBV19 and TRBJ1-5; tentatively, D is TRBD1 (6 bases). V was trimmed by 5 bases and J by 10 bases, leaving 15 bases between them. The CDR3 consists of 13 residues. From germline, CDR1 is LNHDA and CDR2 SQIVND (reference sequence). The CDR3 region has the DNA TGTGCCAGTAGTTGGGAGGGGGGTGGTCCCCAGCATTTT. Protein: CASSWEGGGPQHF.

This clone was seen more than once but under ten times. CDR3: CASSLGGGAAEKLFF. DNA of the CDR3: TGTGCCAGCAGCTTAGGAGGAGGGGCGGCTGAAAAACTGTTTTTT. The V and J genes are TRBV7-9 and TRBJ1-4, with D possibly TRBD1 on 5 matching bases. The germline gives CDR1 SEHNR, CDR2 FQNEAQ (reference sequence). The CDR3 covers 15 residues. Trimming took 1 base from V and 7 from J, leaving 13 bases between them.

This chain uses TRBV7-6 with TRBJ1-5; 8 bases match TRBD1. The CDR3 consists of 17 residues. The V gene end was trimmed by 6 bases and the J gene end by 1 base; junction bases not matched to a gene: 11. Germline assignment: CDR1 SGHVS and CDR2 FNYEAQ. As DNA, the CDR3 is TGTGCCAGCAGTTCAGGGGGCGTGTGGGGGAGCAATCAGCCCCAGCATTTT. Its translation is CASSSGGVWGSNQPQHF.

The chain is built from TRBV7-9 and TRBJ2-1; TRBD2 agrees at 13 bases. After removal of 5 bases from V and 6 bases from J, the junction contained 7 bases not matched to a gene. Per the germline V gene, CDR1 is SEHNR and CDR2 is FQNEAQ (reference sequence). The CDR3 contains 16 residues. CDR3 residues: CASSQGLAGDPNEQFF. The CDR3 nucleotides are TGTGCCAGCAGCCAAGGACTAGCGGGGGACCCCAATGAGCAGTTCTTC.

This sequence joins TRBV5-1 and TRBJ2-1, with 7 bases identical to TRBD2. Germline CDR1 and CDR2: SGHRS and YFSETQ. The trim removed 0 bases at V and 9 bases at J, leaving 9 bases unmatched. The CDR3 is 15 residues long. DNA of the CDR3: TGCGCCAGCAGCTTGGGGGGGATCCCGGGGGGTGAGCAGTTCTTC. Residues: CASSLGGIPGGEQFF.

This chain links TRBV6-5 with TRBJ1-1; perhaps TRBD1 as D (5 bases). Trimming stripped 4 bases from V and 4 bases from J, with 19 bases between. CDR1 is MNHEY, CDR2 SVGAGI, per germline. There are 16 residues in the CDR3. The CDR3 sequence: CASSSRRILGVTEAFF. The CDR3 DNA is TGTGCCAGCAGTTCCCGACGGATTTTAGGGGTCACTGAAGCTTTCTTT.

The V and J genes are TRBV7-9 and TRBJ2-2; D remains unclear. Germline lookup yields CDR1 SEHNR and CDR2 FQNEAQ (reference sequence). V lost 5 bases and J lost 3, with 7 bases in between. The CDR3 is 13 residues long. This CDR3 is CASSLRDTGELFF. CDR3 DNA sequence: TGTGCCAGCAGCCTACGGGACACCGGGGAGCTGTTTTTT. The variable domain in full, completed from reference TRBV7-9 and TRBJ2-2, reads DTGVSQNPRHKITKRGQNVTFRCDPISEHNRLYWYRQTLGQGPEFLTYFQNEAQLEKSRLLSDRFSAERPKGSFSTLEIQRTEQGDSAMYLCASSLRDTGELFFGEGSRLTVL.

J is TRBJ2-7 and V is TRBV2; D might be TRBD1 (6 bases). Trimming took 8 bases from V and 2 from J, leaving 13 bases between them. CDR3 length: 13 amino acids. The germline V gene encodes CDR1 SNHLY and CDR2 FYNNEI. CDR3 region: CASVRQVTYEQYF. The CDR3 DNA is TGTGCCAGCGTACGACAGGTCACCTACGAGCAGTACTTC.

This clone was recorded only once. This rearrangement joins TRBV9 to TRBJ2-7, with TRBD2 matching 10 bases. Germline CDR1 and CDR2: SGDLS and YYNGEE. The V gene end was trimmed by 4 bases and the J gene end by 3 bases; junction bases not matched to a gene: 7. The length of the CDR3 is 15 residues. The CDR3: CASSKSGGDLYEQYF. CDR3 sequence (DNA): TGTGCCAGCAGCAAAAGCGGGGGGGACCTCTACGAGCAGTACTTC. Full variable domain (missing parts from reference TRBV9 and TRBJ2-7): DSGVTQTPKHLITATGQRVTLRCSPRSGDLSVYWYQQSLDQGLQFLIQYYNGEERAKGNILERFSAQQFPDLHSELNLSSLELGDSALYFCASSKSGGDLYEQYFGPGTRLTVT.

This clone was seen a few times. This chain connects TRBV28 to TRBJ2-4; 7 nucleotides align to TRBD2. Germline CDR1 is MDHEN and CDR2 is SYDVKM. The CDR3 is made up of 15 amino acids. The trim removed 6 bases at V and 1 base at J, leaving 6 bases unmatched. Written as DNA, the CDR3 is TGTGCCAGCAGAATTTGGGGGGGGGCCAAAAACATTCAGTACTTC. As protein: CASRIWGGAKNIQYF.

The rearrangement links TRBV9 to TRBJ2-2; 8 bases align to TRBD2. The CDR3 runs to 15 residues. The junction had 7 bases not matched to a gene; V was cut back by 2 bases and J by 7 bases. Germline V gene sequence: CDR1 SGDLS, CDR2 YYNGEE. The CDR3 here is CASSVSVAGNGELFF. In DNA form, the CDR3 reads TGTGCCAGCAGCGTTAGTGTAGCGGGGAACGGGGAGCTGTTTTTT. The variable domain in full, completed from reference TRBV9 and TRBJ2-2, reads DSGVTQTPKHLITATGQRVTLRCSPRSGDLSVYWYQQSLDQGLQFLIQYYNGEERAKGNILERFSAQQFPDLHSELNLSSLELGDSALYFCASSVSVAGNGELFFGEGSRLTVL.

This sequence joins TRBV7-2 and TRBJ2-1; 8 bases fit TRBD2. V gave up 6 bases and J gave up 2 bases; unmatched junction bases: 6. CDR1 and CDR2 from the germline V gene are SGHTA and FQGNSA. This CDR3 spans 15 amino acids. This chain's CDR3 is CASRQTSGPYNEQFF. The CDR3 nucleotides are TGTGCCAGCAGACAAACTAGCGGCCCCTACAATGAGCAGTTCTTC.

In this sample, this clone turned up once. CDR3 loop: CASSSLAGKAEQYF. In nucleotides, the CDR3 is TGTGCCAGCAGCTCCTTAGCGGGCAAGGCGGAGCAGTACTTC. The J gene is TRBJ2-7, the V gene TRBV7-9, with TRBD2 matching 7 bases. Germline values: CDR1 SEHNR, CDR2 FQNEAQ (reference sequence). J was trimmed by 7 bases and V by 4 bases; bases with no gene match: 10. The length of the CDR3 is 14 residues.

This rearrangement joins TRBV5-1 to TRBJ2-7; 7 bases are a match to TRBD1. Germline CDR1 and CDR2: SGHRS and YFSETQ. V trimming: 7 bases; J trimming: 2 bases; junction bases outside the gene matches: 9. This CDR3 comprises 14 residues. The CDR3 region is CASGQGEFPYEQYF. The DNA for the CDR3 is TGCGCCAGCGGGCAGGGGGAGTTTCCCTACGAGCAGTACTTC. The full variable domain, with the rest looked up from reference TRBV5-1 and TRBJ2-7, is KAGVTQTPRYLIKTRGQQVTLSCSPISGHRSVSWYQQTPGQGLQFLFEYFSETQRNKGNFPGRFSGRQFSNSRSEMNVSTLELGDSALYLCASGQGEFPYEQYFGPGTRLTVT.

This chain uses TRBV9 with TRBJ2-1; 9 nucleotides agree with TRBD1. Losses at the gene ends were 0 bases for V and 0 bases for J; bases not matched to a gene: 7. Germline CDR1 reads SGDLS; CDR2 reads YYNGEE. The CDR3 length is 18 residues. CDR3 DNA: TGTGCCAGCAGCGTAGTAGGGACAGGGAGGGGCTCCTACAATGAGCAGTTCTTC. Translating gives CASSVVGTGRGSYNEQFF.

This clone showed up just a few times. The chain uses TRBV7-8 and TRBJ2-5, with 7 bases fitting TRBD1. TRBJ2-7 explains the end of the DNA better; the J call may be wrong. From germline, CDR1 is SGHVS and CDR2 FQNEAQ. There are 13 residues in the CDR3. CDR3 nucleotides: TGTGCCAGCAGCTCTACAGGGGCCTACGAGCAGTACTTC. Translation: CASSSTGAYEQYF.

The chain uses TRBV28 and TRBJ2-7; 7 bases agree with TRBD1. This CDR3 comprises 19 residues. CDR1 is MDHEN, CDR2 SYDVKM, per germline. Trimming removed 4 bases from V and 0 bases from J; junction bases left unmatched: 18. CDR3 sequence: CASSYPQKGAGESSYEQYF. The CDR3, as DNA: TGTGCCAGCAGTTACCCTCAAAAGGGGGCAGGGGAGAGCTCCTACGAGCAGTACTTC.

This clone showed up just a few times. This chain links TRBV29-1 with TRBJ2-7; 7 positions agree with TRBD1. The J segment lost 2 bases and the V segment lost 4 bases, leaving 5 bases of the junction unmatched. The germline V gene encodes CDR1 SQVTM and CDR2 ANQGSEA. This CDR3 is 13 amino acids long. The CDR3 spells CSVGTGHPYEQYF. For the CDR3, the DNA is TGCAGCGTTGGGACAGGCCACCCCTACGAGCAGTACTTC.

CDR3 in DNA: TGTGCCTGGAGTGTATGGGGACTAGTATACGGGACCCAGTACTTC. It codes for CAWSVWGLVYGTQYF. This chain joins TRBV30 and TRBJ2-5; 8 bases fit TRBD2. The CDR3 contains 15 residues. V trimming: 0 bases; J trimming: 7 bases; junction bases outside the gene matches: 10. The germline CDR1 and CDR2 sequences are GTSNPN and SVGIG (reference sequence).

This clone was observed a few times. This sequence joins TRBV5-1 and TRBJ2-2; 7 bases are a match to TRBD2. Germline V CDR1 and CDR2: SGHRS, YFSETQ. V lost 5 bases, J lost 4 bases, and 11 bases stayed unmatched. This CDR3 has 16 amino acids. CDR3 sequence: CASSLARAGFTGELFF. The CDR3 DNA follows: TGCGCCAGCAGTCTGGCGAGAGCGGGGTTCACCGGGGAGCTGTTTTTT. Full variable domain (missing parts from reference TRBV5-1 and TRBJ2-2): KAGVTQTPRYLIKTRGQQVTLSCSPISGHRSVSWYQQTPGQGLQFLFEYFSETQRNKGNFPGRFSGRQFSNSRSEMNVSTLELGDSALYLCASSLARAGFTGELFFGEGSRLTVL.

The rearrangement joins TRBV18 to TRBJ2-2, with 7 bases lining up with TRBD1. The CDR3 sequence is 15 residues long. In germline, CDR1 is KGHSH, CDR2 LQKENI. The ends lost 6 bases at V and 7 bases at J; junction bases unmatched: 11. CDR3 in DNA: TGTGCCAGCTCGCCTAACAGGGGCCCGGGCGGGGAGCTGTTTTTT. Its translation is CASSPNRGPGGELFF.

The chain has TRBV9 and TRBJ2-5; tentatively, D is TRBD2 (5 bases). Trimming took off 2 bases at V and 11 bases at J, with 13 bases between the two ends. There are 12 residues in the CDR3. From germline, CDR1 is SGDLS and CDR2 YYNGEE. Written as DNA, the CDR3 is TGTGCCAGCAGCGTCGTAGACTACGAACAGTACTTC. It encodes CASSVVDYEQYF.

The rearrangement joins TRBV10-3 to TRBJ2-7, with TRBD2 as a possible D gene (7 bases). The CDR3 contains 16 residues. From germline, CDR1 is ENHRY and CDR2 SYGVKD. Trimming took off 6 bases at V and 4 bases at J, with 22 bases between the two ends. As DNA, the CDR3 is TGTGCCATCAGCGGGACACTAGCGACGAGTCAGTACGAGCAGTACTTC. Translated: CAISGTLATSQYEQYF.

The V and J genes are TRBV5-1 and TRBJ1-4; TRBD1 aligns across 9 bases. Germline CDR1 reads SGHRS; CDR2 reads YFSETQ. V was pared by 4 bases and J by 8 bases, with 9 bases of the junction left unmatched. This CDR3 is built from 15 residues. Here the CDR3 DNA reads TGCGCCAGCAGCCCGGAACAGGGGGCTGGGGAAAAACTGTTTTTT. It encodes CASSPEQGAGEKLFF.